The 10 T cell receptor beta chains in this list originate from one sample, sequenced in a study of Tregs in tolerant kidney transplant recipients. Repertoires were generated with immunoSEQ multiplex PCR, while TCRdb's copy carries only in-frame clones and drops some. Among about 120,000 clones listed, roughly nine tenths were seen once. Sample: CD4+ T cells from blood. The receptor set was obtained from a human donor in good health.

There are a few counts of this clone. DNA for the CDR3: TGTGCCAGCAGTCCCTCTTACAGGGGGGATCAGCCCCAGCATTTT. As protein: CASSPSYRGDQPQHF. The chain carries TRBV6-5 and TRBJ1-5, with 8 bases matching TRBD1. Germline loops: CDR1 MNHEY, CDR2 SVGAGI. The CDR3 covers 15 residues. The V and J ends lost 5 bases and 5 bases, in that order; junction bases with no gene match: 8.

This chain uses TRBV9 with TRBJ2-3, with TRBD2 matching over 8 bases. The CDR3 contains 14 residues. With V trimmed by 4 bases and J by 4 bases, 5 bases remained unmatched. Per germline, CDR1 SGDLS and CDR2 YYNGEE. The CDR3 reads CASSHTGGSDTQYF. CDR3 DNA sequence: TGTGCCAGCAGCCACACGGGAGGGTCAGATACGCAGTATTTT. Together with reference TRBV9 and TRBJ2-3, the CDR3 gives the full variable domain: DSGVTQTPKHLITATGQRVTLRCSPRSGDLSVYWYQQSLDQGLQFLIQYYNGEERAKGNILERFSAQQFPDLHSELNLSSLELGDSALYFCASSHTGGSDTQYFGPGTRLTVL.

The CDR3 sequence: CASSLTGNTEAFF. The CDR3 DNA reads TGTGCCAGCAGCTTGACGGGGAACACTGAAGCTTTCTTT. The gene calls are TRBV5-5 and TRBJ1-1; D is undetermined. CDR1 is SGHKS, CDR2 YYEKEE, per germline (reference sequence). The CDR3 loop spans 13 amino acids. V lost 1 base and J 1 base, leaving 5 bases between the germline ends.

This rearrangement joins TRBV5-6 to TRBJ2-7, with 12 nucleotides matching TRBD2. Per the germline V gene, CDR1 is SGHDT and CDR2 is YYEEEE. CDR3 length equals 19 residues. J was trimmed by 2 bases and V by 3 bases; bases with no gene match: 15. The CDR3 DNA reads as TGTGCCAGCAGCTCCCCTTGGGCCCCCCCTAGCGGGGGGGCCTACGAGCAGTACTTC. As protein: CASSSPWAPPSGGAYEQYF.

The V gene is TRBV18, the J gene TRBJ2-5; D is undetermined. The CDR3 consists of 14 residues. Germline assignment: CDR1 KGHSH and CDR2 LQKENI. V lost 1 base to trimming and J lost 3 bases, with 9 bases between them. CDR3 sequence (DNA): TGTGCCAGCTCACCACGAACAGCGAAAGAGACCCAGTACTTC. It yields the protein CASSPRTAKETQYF.

The genes are TRBV10-2 and TRBJ2-7, with TRBD2 identical over 13 bases. The CDR3 loop spans 15 amino acids. V lost 5 bases, J lost 7 bases, and 8 bases stayed unmatched. Looked up from germline, CDR1 is WSHSY and CDR2 is SAAADI. Here the CDR3 DNA reads TGCGCCAGCAGTAAAGGACTAGCGGGAGTCGGTGAGCAGTACTTC. Its translation: CASSKGLAGVGEQYF.

This clone came up once. The genes are TRBV27 and TRBJ2-3; 10 bases are a match to TRBD1. The CDR3 is 19 residues long. The V segment lost 3 bases and the J segment 2 bases; nucleotides outside the gene matches: 14. Germline assignment: CDR1 MNHEY and CDR2 SMNVEV (reference sequence). This CDR3 is CASSFSAWGQGIDTDTQYF. The CDR3 DNA is TGTGCCAGCAGTTTTTCCGCCTGGGGACAGGGGATAGACACAGATACGCAGTATTTT.

The V gene is TRBV2, the J gene TRBJ2-5, with 13 nucleotides matching TRBD2. Looked up from germline, CDR1 is SNHLY and CDR2 is FYNNEI. This CDR3 region has 17 residues. The V segment lost 6 bases and the J segment 3 bases; nucleotides outside the gene matches: 10. CDR3 DNA: TGTGCCAGCAGGAGGCGGGGACTAGCGGGAACTAAAGAGACCCAGTACTTC. It translates to CASRRRGLAGTKETQYF.

The chain uses TRBV19 and TRBJ1-2; D gene ambiguous. Deletions cut 6 bases from V and 7 bases from J, with 9 bases between. Germline values: CDR1 LNHDA, CDR2 SQIVND (reference sequence). The CDR3 is 11 amino acids. The CDR3 nucleotides read TGTGCCAGTAGCATTGGGGTTGGCTACACCTTC. This encodes CASSIGVGYTF.

This clone was seen only a few times. The chain joins TRBV6-1 to TRBJ1-2; TRBD1 is a possible D gene (6 bases). The CDR3 length is 15 residues. The V and J ends lost 5 bases and 1 base respectively, with 14 bases between them. Germline V gene sequence: CDR1 MNHNS, CDR2 SASEGT. CDR3 DNA: TGTGCCAGCAGTCTGGGGGGGGCGGGTAACTATGGCTACACCTTC. It is translated as CASSLGGAGNYGYTF.